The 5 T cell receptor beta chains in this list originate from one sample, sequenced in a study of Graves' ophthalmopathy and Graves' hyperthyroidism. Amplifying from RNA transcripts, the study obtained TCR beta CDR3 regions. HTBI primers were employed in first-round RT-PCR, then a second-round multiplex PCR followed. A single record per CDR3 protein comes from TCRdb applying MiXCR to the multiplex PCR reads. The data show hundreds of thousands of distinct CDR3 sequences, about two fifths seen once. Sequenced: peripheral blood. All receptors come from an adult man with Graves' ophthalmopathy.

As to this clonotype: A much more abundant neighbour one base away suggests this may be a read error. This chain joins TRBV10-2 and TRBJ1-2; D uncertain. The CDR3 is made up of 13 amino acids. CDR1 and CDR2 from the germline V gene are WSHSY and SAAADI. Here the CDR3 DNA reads TGCGCCAGCAGTAAGTCGATTCAGAGGGGCTACACCTTC. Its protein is CASSKSIQRGYTF.

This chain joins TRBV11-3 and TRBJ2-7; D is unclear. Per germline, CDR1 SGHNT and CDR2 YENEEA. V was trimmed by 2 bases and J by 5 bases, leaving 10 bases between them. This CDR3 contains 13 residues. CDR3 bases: TGTGCCAGCAGCTTACAACCTGGGGACGAGCAGTACTTC. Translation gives CASSLQPGDEQYF.

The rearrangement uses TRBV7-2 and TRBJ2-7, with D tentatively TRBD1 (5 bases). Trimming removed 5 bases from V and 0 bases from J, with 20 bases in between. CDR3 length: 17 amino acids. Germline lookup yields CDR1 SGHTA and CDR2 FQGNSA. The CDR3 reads CASSAVSVWTSSYEQYF. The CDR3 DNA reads TGTGCCAGCAGCGCAGTTTCGGTTTGGACATCCTCCTACGAGCAGTACTTC.

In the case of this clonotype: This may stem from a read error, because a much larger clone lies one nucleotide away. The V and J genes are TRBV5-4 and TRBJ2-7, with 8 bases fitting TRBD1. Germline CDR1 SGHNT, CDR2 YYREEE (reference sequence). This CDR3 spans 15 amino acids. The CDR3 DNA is TGTGCCAACAGCCCCGACCTAGGACAGGGCTACGAGCAGTACTTC. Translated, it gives CANSPDLGQGYEQYF.

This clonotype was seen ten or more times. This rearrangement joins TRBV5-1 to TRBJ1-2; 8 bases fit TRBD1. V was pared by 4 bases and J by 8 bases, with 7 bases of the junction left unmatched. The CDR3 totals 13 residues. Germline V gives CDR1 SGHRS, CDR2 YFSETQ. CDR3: CASSPDRVDGYTF. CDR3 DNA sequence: TGCGCCAGCAGCCCGGACAGGGTGGACGGCTACACCTTC.